Below are 27 T cell receptor beta chains sequenced from a single sample in a study of blood T cell repertoires in COVID-19. Generated by immunoSEQ multiplex PCR, the TCRdb table keeps only in-frame clones and is missing some. The sample gives just over 300,000 clones, 80% to 90% of which show up once; about 2% is in the top ten. Sequencing used PBMCs or T cells enriched from blood (not recorded which). Receptors were obtained from a man aged 25 to 40 who had recovered from COVID-19.

The chain employs TRBV6-5 and TRBJ1-2; D perhaps matches TRBD1 (5 bases). The germline V gene has CDR1 MNHEY and CDR2 SVGAGI. This CDR3 is built from 11 residues. The V and J ends lost 7 bases and 8 bases respectively, with 11 bases between them. CDR3 nucleotides: TGTGCCAGCACCCAGGGTGGCGGCTACACCTTC. This sequence encodes CASTQGGGYTF.

The chain is built from TRBV10-2 and TRBJ2-5; D may be TRBD2 (6 bases). V lost 10 bases and J 4 bases, leaving 16 bases between the germline ends. This CDR3 comprises 13 residues. The V gene's germline CDR1 is WSHSY and CDR2 SAAADI. CDR3 sequence (DNA): TGCGCCATCGCTCGCGGGGTGGGAGAGACCCAGTACTTC. It is translated as CAIARGVGETQYF.

On this clone: Distinct nucleotide sequences in the sample also encode this CDR3. The chain has TRBV19 and TRBJ1-1; D possibly corresponds to TRBD1 (5 bases). The CDR3 totals 14 residues. Between the trimmed V and J ends, which lost 0 bases and 5 bases, there was a span of 10 bases. The germline CDR1 and CDR2 sequences are LNHDA and SQIVND (reference sequence). The DNA of the CDR3 is TGTGCCAGTAGTATAGAAGACCGGGGGACTGAAGCTTTCTTT. Amino acid sequence: CASSIEDRGTEAFF. Full variable domain (rest looked up from reference TRBV19 and TRBJ1-1): DGGITQSPKYLFRKEGQNVTLSCEQNLNHDAMYWYRQDPGQGLRLIYYSQIVNDFQKGDIAEGYSVSREKKESFPLTVTSAQKNPTAFYLCASSIEDRGTEAFFGQGTRLTVV.

This sequence joins TRBV11-2 and TRBJ1-1; D is possibly TRBD1 (5 bases). Germline V gene data show CDR1 as SGHAT and CDR2 as FQNNGV. Trimming pared 5 bases from V and 1 base from J, leaving 8 bases between. The CDR3 is 13 amino acids. In nucleotides, the CDR3 is TGTGCCAGCAGCGCACAGGAGAACACTGAAGCTTTCTTT. This encodes CASSAQENTEAFF.

The gene calls are TRBV7-2 and TRBJ1-5; D perhaps matches TRBD1 (6 bases). CDR1 and CDR2 from the germline V gene are SGHTA and FQGNSA. V was shortened by 5 bases and J by 3 bases, with 14 bases between the two germline ends. The CDR3 runs to 15 residues. The chain's CDR3 is CASSLQTGSNQPQHF. In DNA form, the CDR3 reads TGTGCCAGCAGCCTCCAAACAGGGTCCAATCAGCCCCAGCATTTT.

The chain is built from TRBV7-2 and TRBJ1-2, with D tentatively TRBD1 (5 bases). Germline CDR1 is SGHTA and CDR2 is FQGNSA. Between the trimmed V and J ends, which lost 1 base and 3 bases, there was a span of 12 bases. The CDR3 contains 15 residues. CDR3 sequence (DNA): TGTGCCAGCAGCTTAGTTGGGCAGGGTTACTATGGCTACACCTTC. It is translated as CASSLVGQGYYGYTF.

V gene TRBV3-1 (or the pseudogene TRBV3-2) combines with J gene TRBJ2-1; D perhaps matches TRBD2 (5 bases). V lost 1 base and J 6 bases, leaving 16 bases between the germline ends. The CDR3 has 16 residues. Germline V gene sequence: CDR1 LGHDT, CDR2 YNNKEL (reference sequence). For the CDR3, the DNA is TGTGCCAGCAGCCAAGTTCCTCGGGGATTGCGCAATGAGCAGTTCTTC. This encodes CASSQVPRGLRNEQFF.

Notes on this clone: Other DNA variants within this sample encode the same CDR3. The chain joins TRBV5-1 to TRBJ1-3; TRBD1 agrees at 9 bases. Germline V lookup: CDR1 SGHRS, CDR2 YFSETQ. After removal of 4 bases from V and 4 bases from J, the junction contained 3 bases not matched to a gene. This CDR3 contains 14 residues. The CDR3 reads CASSAGTGGNTIYF. The CDR3 DNA reads as TGCGCCAGCAGCGCCGGGACAGGGGGAAACACCATATATTTT.

The chain employs TRBV10-3 and TRBJ2-5; D might be TRBD1 (7 bases). CDR1 and CDR2 (germline): ENHRY, SYGVKD. The CDR3 runs 14 residues. V gave up 8 bases and J gave up 5 bases, with 18 bases separating them. CDR3 protein: CAIDQGRGDETQYF. The CDR3 nucleotides read TGTGCCATCGATCAAGGCAGGGGGGATGAGACCCAGTACTTC.

The V gene is TRBV11-2, the J gene TRBJ2-1, with a possible D match to TRBD1 (6 bases). The ends were cut back, 5 bases at V and 10 bases at J, with 15 bases in the middle. CDR3 length: 13 amino acids. Germline V CDR1 and CDR2: SGHAT, FQNNGV. The CDR3 here is CASSRGTVGEQFF. The DNA of the CDR3 is TGTGCCAGCAGCAGGGGGACGGTGGGGGAGCAGTTCTTC.

This clone was observed once. The chain links TRBV7-8 to TRBJ1-2; D might be TRBD1 (6 bases). The germline gives CDR1 SGHVS, CDR2 FQNEAQ. Trimming removed 1 base at V and 5 bases at J, with 11 bases between. This CDR3 is 14 amino acids long. Written as DNA, the CDR3 is TGTGCCAGCAGCTTAGGAACAGGGCCTTATGGCTACACCTTC. Translation gives CASSLGTGPYGYTF.

The chain couples TRBV6-2 or TRBV6-3 to TRBJ1-6, with 9 positions matching TRBD1. The ends lost 2 bases at V and 6 bases at J; junction bases unmatched: 2. Germline V lookup: CDR1 MNHEY, CDR2 SVGEGT. This CDR3 region has 15 residues. Written as DNA, the CDR3 is TGTGCCAGCAGTTACAGGGACAGGGCTAATTCACCCCTCCACTTT. As protein: CASSYRDRANSPLHF.

The chain employs TRBV7-3 and TRBJ1-3; D remains unclear. Deletions cut 8 bases from V and 2 bases from J, with 10 bases between. The CDR3 has 13 residues. Looked up from germline, CDR1 is SGHTA and CDR2 is FQGTGA. The CDR3 is CASAKSTGNTIYF. The CDR3 bases are TGTGCCAGCGCGAAGAGTACTGGAAACACCATATATTTT.

The chain recombines TRBV5-1 with TRBJ2-3; 9 nucleotides align to TRBD2. After removal of 2 bases from V and 4 bases from J, the junction contained 8 bases not matched to a gene. This CDR3 region has 16 residues. The V gene's germline CDR1 is SGHRS and CDR2 YFSETQ. CDR3: CASSFERAGGPDTQYF. The CDR3 nucleotides are TGCGCCAGCAGCTTCGAACGAGCGGGGGGCCCAGATACGCAGTATTTT.

The CDR3 region is CASSIKDRPRNYGYTF. CDR3 nucleotides: TGTGCCAGTAGTATTAAGGACAGGCCCCGCAACTATGGCTACACCTTC. The chain links TRBV19 to TRBJ1-2; TRBD1 aligns across 7 bases. V trimming: 3 bases; J trimming: 2 bases; junction bases outside the gene matches: 9. The CDR3 has 16 residues. Germline lookup yields CDR1 LNHDA and CDR2 SQIVND (reference sequence).

Comment on this clone: The same CDR3 also results from other DNA sequences found in this sample. The J gene is TRBJ1-1, the V gene TRBV27; 8 bases are a match to TRBD1. The germline V gene has CDR1 MNHEY and CDR2 SMNVEV (reference sequence). V was pared by 4 bases and J by 4 bases, with 5 bases of the junction left unmatched. This CDR3 region has 14 residues. For the CDR3, the DNA is TGTGCCAGCAGTTCGGGACAGGTTGTCACTGAAGCTTTCTTT. This gives the protein CASSSGQVVTEAFF.

The V and J genes are TRBV10-3 and TRBJ1-2; a weak D match, TRBD1 (5 bases). Germline lookup yields CDR1 ENHRY and CDR2 SYGVKD. The CDR3 consists of 13 residues. V was shortened by 4 bases and J by 5 bases, with 11 bases between the two germline ends. The CDR3 is CAISGAGRYGYTF. CDR3 in DNA: TGTGCCATCAGTGGGGCAGGGAGGTATGGCTACACCTTC.

This clone appeared a single time. The rearrangement uses TRBV9 and TRBJ1-2; D possibly corresponds to TRBD1 (6 bases). Trimming removed 0 bases at V and 2 bases at J, with 11 bases between. The V gene's germline CDR1 is SGDLS and CDR2 YYNGEE. CDR3 length: 15 amino acids. CDR3 sequence: CASSVAPTGNYGYTF. The CDR3 coding sequence is TGTGCCAGCAGCGTAGCTCCAACAGGGAACTATGGCTACACCTTC.

The chain carries TRBV7-9 and TRBJ1-1, with D possibly matching TRBD1 (6 bases). Looked up from germline, CDR1 is SEHNR and CDR2 is FQNEAQ (reference sequence). V was clipped by 5 bases and J by 5 bases, with 18 bases between them. This CDR3 spans 15 amino acids. The CDR3 sequence: CASSPLGQRNTEAFF. In DNA, the CDR3 is TGTGCCAGCAGCCCTTTAGGACAGAGGAATACTGAAGCTTTCTTT.

The chain recombines TRBV6-2 or TRBV6-3 with TRBJ2-3; TRBD2 might be the D (5 bases). Germline CDR1 reads MNHEY; CDR2 reads SVGEGT. Trimming took 2 bases from V and 0 from J, leaving 12 bases between them. The CDR3 runs to 16 residues. As DNA, the CDR3 is TGTGCCAGCAGTTACGTGCAGCCGGGGAGCACAGATACGCAGTATTTT. Its protein is CASSYVQPGSTDTQYF.

In its sample, this clone was seen once. This sequence joins TRBV30 and TRBJ1-3; D unclear. This CDR3 has 13 amino acids. The V gene lost 2 bases and the J gene lost 2 bases, with 7 bases spanning the gap. In germline, CDR1 is GTSNPN, CDR2 SVGIG (reference sequence). Here the CDR3 DNA reads TGTGCCTGGAGTTTCGGTCCTGGAAACACCATATATTTT. The encoded protein is CAWSFGPGNTIYF.

Notes on this clone: Other nucleotide sequences in the sample specify the same CDR3. The genes are TRBV19 and TRBJ1-1, with 10 bases identical to TRBD1. This CDR3 comprises 13 residues. V shed 7 bases, J shed 3 bases, and the junction held 2 bases outside the gene matches. Germline V gene sequence: CDR1 LNHDA, CDR2 SQIVND (reference sequence). The CDR3 DNA reads as TGTGCCAGTAAGGGGACAGGGGACACTGAAGCTTTCTTT. Translated: CASKGTGDTEAFF.

The V gene is TRBV4-1, the J gene TRBJ2-1; possibly TRBD1 for D (5 bases). This CDR3 comprises 15 residues. The germline gives CDR1 MGHRA, CDR2 YSYEKL. Trimming removed 1 base from V and 6 bases from J, with 13 bases in between. This chain's CDR3 is CASSQGPRVSNEQFF. The CDR3 DNA is TGCGCCAGCAGCCAAGGTCCCAGGGTAAGCAATGAGCAGTTCTTC.

This rearrangement joins TRBV4-1 to TRBJ1-3; D not certain. V lost 1 base and J 8 bases, leaving 12 bases between the germline ends. Germline lookup yields CDR1 MGHRA and CDR2 YSYEKL. CDR3 length: 14 amino acids. For the CDR3, the DNA is TGCGCCAGCAGCCAAGGTCCCTCCCTCGACACCATATATTTT. Encoded protein: CASSQGPSLDTIYF.

V is TRBV21-1 and J is TRBJ1-2; the D call TRBD1 from the table was never checked on the DNA. TRBV21-1 is a documented pseudogene. The length of the CDR3 is 15 residues. The DNA of the CDR3 is TGTGCCAGGGGGGCCATCGTAGGGCACAACTATGGCTACACCTTC. Residues: CARGAIVGHNYGYTF.

The chain is built from TRBV12-3 or TRBV12-4 and TRBJ1-1, with 9 bases matching TRBD1. Trimming removed 6 bases from V and 6 bases from J; junction bases left unmatched: 5. CDR3 length: 13 residues. The CDR3 reads CASRTDRGSEAFF. The CDR3 DNA sequence: TGTGCCAGCAGAACTGACAGGGGGTCTGAAGCTTTCTTT.

CDR3 protein: CASSATIRGPANEKLFF. In DNA form, the CDR3 reads TGTGCCAGTAGCGCAACAATCAGGGGCCCCGCTAATGAAAAACTGTTTTTT. The V gene is TRBV19, the J gene TRBJ1-4; a weak D match, TRBD1 (6 bases). The germline gives CDR1 LNHDA, CDR2 SQIVND (reference sequence). This CDR3 has 17 amino acids. Trimming took 6 bases from V and 3 from J, leaving 20 bases between them.